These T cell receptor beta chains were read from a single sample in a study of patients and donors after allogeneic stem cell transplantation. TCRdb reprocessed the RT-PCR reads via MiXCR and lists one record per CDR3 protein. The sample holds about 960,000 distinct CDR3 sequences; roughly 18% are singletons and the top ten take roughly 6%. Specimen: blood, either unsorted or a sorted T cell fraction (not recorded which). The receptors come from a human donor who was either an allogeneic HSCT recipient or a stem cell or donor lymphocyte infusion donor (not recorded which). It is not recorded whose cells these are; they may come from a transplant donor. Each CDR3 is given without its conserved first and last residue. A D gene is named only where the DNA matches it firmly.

CDR3 protein: SARDGGLAGAADTQY; J gene: TRBJ2-3; V gene: TRBV20-1; D gene: TRBD2
CDR3 protein: ASRERGALPYEQY; J gene: TRBJ2-7; V gene: TRBV2; D gene: TRBD2
CDR3 protein: ASSSQGFAGNTIY; J gene: TRBJ1-3; V gene: TRBV7-2; D gene: TRBD1
CDR3 protein: SAQRDRGFYEQY; J gene: TRBJ2-7; V gene: TRBV20-1; D gene: TRBD1
CDR3 protein: ASSRPGNNEQF; J gene: TRBJ2-1; V gene: TRBV25-1; D gene: -
CDR3 protein: ASSFGAKNNEQF; J gene: TRBJ2-1; V gene: TRBV12-3/TRBV12-4; D gene: -
CDR3 protein: ASSLAVQSSYNEQF; J gene: TRBJ2-1; V gene: TRBV5-6; D gene: -
CDR3 protein: SASALAARQETQY; J gene: TRBJ2-5; V gene: TRBV20-1; D gene: -
CDR3 protein: ASSRQGAESSYEQY; J gene: TRBJ2-7; V gene: TRBV4-1; D gene: TRBD1
CDR3 protein: SVQSRNGLF; J gene: TRBJ1-4; V gene: TRBV29-1; D gene: -
CDR3 protein: SVSGTMNTEAF; J gene: TRBJ1-1; V gene: TRBV29-1; D gene: -
CDR3 protein: ASSYVGGSSYNEQF; J gene: TRBJ2-1; V gene: TRBV6-5; D gene: TRBD2
CDR3 protein: SAIDPTPGQPVKGYT; J gene: TRBJ1-2; V gene: TRBV20-1; D gene: -
CDR3 protein: SASGGFGTDTQY; J gene: TRBJ2-3; V gene: TRBV20-1; D gene: TRBD2
CDR3 protein: ASSLRGQTNYGYT; J gene: TRBJ1-2; V gene: TRBV27; D gene: TRBD1
CDR3 protein: ASSVMGDTRYGYT; J gene: TRBJ1-2; V gene: TRBV5-1; D gene: -
CDR3 protein: ASSVDPRLAKETQY; J gene: TRBJ2-5; V gene: TRBV9; D gene: -
CDR3 protein: ASSGTGSEETQY; J gene: TRBJ2-5; V gene: TRBV7-9; D gene: TRBD1
CDR3 protein: ATSRDQKNQGIAF; J gene: TRBJ1-1; V gene: TRBV15; D gene: -
CDR3 protein: SARDSAQASYGYT; J gene: TRBJ1-2; V gene: TRBV20-1; D gene: -